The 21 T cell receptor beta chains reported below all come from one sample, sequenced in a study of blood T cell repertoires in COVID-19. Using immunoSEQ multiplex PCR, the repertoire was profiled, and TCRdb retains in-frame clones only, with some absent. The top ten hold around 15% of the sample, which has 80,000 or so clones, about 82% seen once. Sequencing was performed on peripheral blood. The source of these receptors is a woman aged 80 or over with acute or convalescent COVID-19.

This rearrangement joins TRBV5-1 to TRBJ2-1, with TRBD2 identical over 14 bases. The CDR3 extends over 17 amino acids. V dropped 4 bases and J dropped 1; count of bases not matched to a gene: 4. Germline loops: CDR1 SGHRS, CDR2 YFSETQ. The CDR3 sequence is CASSTGTSGGSYNEQFF. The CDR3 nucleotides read TGCGCCAGCAGCACCGGGACTAGCGGGGGTTCCTACAATGAGCAGTTCTTC.

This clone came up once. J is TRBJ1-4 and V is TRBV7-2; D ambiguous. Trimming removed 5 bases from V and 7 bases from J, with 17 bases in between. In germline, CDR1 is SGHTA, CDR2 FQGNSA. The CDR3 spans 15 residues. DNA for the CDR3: TGTGCCAGCAGCGGGGAGGGCGGACGCGGTGAAAAACTGTTTTTT. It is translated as CASSGEGGRGEKLFF.

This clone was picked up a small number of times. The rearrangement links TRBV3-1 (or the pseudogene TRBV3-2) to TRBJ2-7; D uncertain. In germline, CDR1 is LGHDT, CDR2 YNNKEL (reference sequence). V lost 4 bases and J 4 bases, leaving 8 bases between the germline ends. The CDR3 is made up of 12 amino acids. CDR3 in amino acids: CASSLRAYEQYF. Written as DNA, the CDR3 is TGTGCCAGCAGCCTCCGAGCTTACGAGCAGTACTTC.

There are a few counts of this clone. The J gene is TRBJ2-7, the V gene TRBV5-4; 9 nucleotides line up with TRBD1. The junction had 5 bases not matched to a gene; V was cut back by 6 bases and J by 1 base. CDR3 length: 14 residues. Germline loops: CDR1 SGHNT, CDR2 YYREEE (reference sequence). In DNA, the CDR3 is TGTGCCAGCACTTCGACAGGGGGATCCTACGAGCAGTACTTC. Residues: CASTSTGGSYEQYF.

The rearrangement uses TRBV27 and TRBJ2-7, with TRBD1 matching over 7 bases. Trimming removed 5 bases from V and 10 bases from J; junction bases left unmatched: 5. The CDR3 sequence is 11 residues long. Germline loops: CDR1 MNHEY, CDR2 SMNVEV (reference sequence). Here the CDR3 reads CASSRQGAQYF. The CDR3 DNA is TGTGCCAGCAGTCGACAGGGAGCCCAGTACTTC.

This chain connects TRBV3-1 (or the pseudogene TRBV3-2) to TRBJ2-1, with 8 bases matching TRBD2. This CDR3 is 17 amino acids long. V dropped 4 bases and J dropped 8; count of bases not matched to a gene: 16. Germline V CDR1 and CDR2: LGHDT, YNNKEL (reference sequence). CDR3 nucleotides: TGTGCCAGCAGCCCTCCTCCACCGGGGGGGCGGCAGGATGAGCAGTTCTTC. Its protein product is CASSPPPPGGRQDEQFF.

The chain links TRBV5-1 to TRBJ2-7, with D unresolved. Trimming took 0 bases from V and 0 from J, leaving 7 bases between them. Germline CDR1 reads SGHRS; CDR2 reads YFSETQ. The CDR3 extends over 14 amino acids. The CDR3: CASSLDSVSYEQYF. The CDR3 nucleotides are TGCGCCAGCAGCTTGGATTCTGTCTCCTACGAGCAGTACTTC.

The CDR3 sequence: CASSIPQETQYF. CDR3 DNA: TGTGCCAGTAGTATCCCGCAAGAGACCCAGTACTTC. This sequence joins TRBV19 and TRBJ2-5, with D unresolved. The length of the CDR3 is 12 residues. Germline-derived CDR1 and CDR2 are LNHDA and SQIVND (reference sequence). V shed 3 bases and J shed 2 bases, with 4 bases lying between them.

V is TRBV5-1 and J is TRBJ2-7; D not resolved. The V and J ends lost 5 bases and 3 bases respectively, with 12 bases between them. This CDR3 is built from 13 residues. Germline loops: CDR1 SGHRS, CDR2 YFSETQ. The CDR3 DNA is TGCGCCAGCAGGAAAGTGACAAACTACGAGCAGTACTTC. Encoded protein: CASRKVTNYEQYF.

In DNA, the CDR3 is TGTGCCAGCAGTTCCGCCCGCGGGGGACTAAAAGAGACCCAGTACTTC. Its protein is CASSSARGGLKETQYF. The chain couples TRBV6-6 to TRBJ2-5; 7 bases line up with TRBD2. CDR3 length: 16 residues. The trim removed 4 bases at V and 3 bases at J, leaving 11 bases unmatched. Germline loops: CDR1 MNHNY, CDR2 SVGAGI (reference sequence).

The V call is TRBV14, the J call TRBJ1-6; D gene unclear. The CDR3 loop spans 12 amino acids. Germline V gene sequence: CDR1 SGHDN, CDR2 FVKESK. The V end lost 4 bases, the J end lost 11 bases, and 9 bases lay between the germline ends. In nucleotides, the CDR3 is TGTGCCAGCAGCCCACAGTATCCACCCCTCCACTTT. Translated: CASSPQYPPLHF.

The CDR3 here is CASSDGARGTGELFF. CDR3 in DNA: TGTGCCAGCAGTGACGGGGCCCGCGGCACCGGGGAGCTGTTTTTT. This chain links TRBV6-4 with TRBJ2-2; a possible D gene is TRBD1 (5 bases). The CDR3 spans 15 residues. CDR1 is MRHNA, CDR2 SNTAGT, per germline. V was shortened by 2 bases and J by 4 bases, with 11 bases between the two germline ends.

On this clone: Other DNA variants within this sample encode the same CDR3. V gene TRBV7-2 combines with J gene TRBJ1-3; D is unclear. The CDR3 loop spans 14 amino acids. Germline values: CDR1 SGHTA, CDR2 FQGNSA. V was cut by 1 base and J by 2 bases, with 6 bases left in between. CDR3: CASSLGSPGNTIYF. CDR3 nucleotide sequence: TGTGCCAGCAGCTTAGGGAGTCCTGGAAACACCATATATTTT.

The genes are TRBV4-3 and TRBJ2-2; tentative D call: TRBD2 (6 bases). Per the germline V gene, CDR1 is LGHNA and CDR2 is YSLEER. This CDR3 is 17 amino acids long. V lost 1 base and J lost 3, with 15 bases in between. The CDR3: CASSQGGRGAHTGELFF. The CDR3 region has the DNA TGCGCCAGCAGCCAAGGGGGCCGCGGGGCCCACACCGGGGAGCTGTTTTTT.

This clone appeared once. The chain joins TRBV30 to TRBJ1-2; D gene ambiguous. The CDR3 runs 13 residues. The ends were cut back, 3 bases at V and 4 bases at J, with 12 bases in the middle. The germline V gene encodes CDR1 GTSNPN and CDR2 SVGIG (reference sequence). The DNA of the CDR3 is TGTGCCTGGAGACAAGTAACCTTCTATGGCTACACCTTC. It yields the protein CAWRQVTFYGYTF.

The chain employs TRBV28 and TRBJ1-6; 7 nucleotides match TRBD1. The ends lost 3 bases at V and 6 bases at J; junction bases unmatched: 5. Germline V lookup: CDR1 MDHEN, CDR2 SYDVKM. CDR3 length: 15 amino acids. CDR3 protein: CASSFAGGRNSPLHF. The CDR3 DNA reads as TGTGCCAGCAGTTTCGCAGGGGGTCGTAATTCACCCCTCCACTTT.

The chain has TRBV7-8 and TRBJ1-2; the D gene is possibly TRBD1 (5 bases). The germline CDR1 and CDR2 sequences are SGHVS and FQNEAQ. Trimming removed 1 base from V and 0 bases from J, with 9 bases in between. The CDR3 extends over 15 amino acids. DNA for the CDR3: TGTGCCAGCAGCTTAGTGACAGAAACTAACTATGGCTACACCTTC. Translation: CASSLVTETNYGYTF.

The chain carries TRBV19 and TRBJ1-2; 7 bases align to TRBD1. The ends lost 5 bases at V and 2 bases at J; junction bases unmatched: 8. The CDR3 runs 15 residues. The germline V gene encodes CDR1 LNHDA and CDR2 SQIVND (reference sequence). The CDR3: CASSPPRGPNYGYTF. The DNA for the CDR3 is TGTGCCAGTAGTCCGCCGAGGGGGCCCAACTATGGCTACACCTTC.

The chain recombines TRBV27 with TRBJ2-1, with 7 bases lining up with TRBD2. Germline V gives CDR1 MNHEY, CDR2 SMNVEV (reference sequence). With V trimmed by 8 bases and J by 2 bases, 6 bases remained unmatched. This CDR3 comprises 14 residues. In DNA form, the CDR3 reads TGTGCCAGCGGGAGAGCGGGGCCCTACAATGAGCAGTTCTTC. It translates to CASGRAGPYNEQFF.

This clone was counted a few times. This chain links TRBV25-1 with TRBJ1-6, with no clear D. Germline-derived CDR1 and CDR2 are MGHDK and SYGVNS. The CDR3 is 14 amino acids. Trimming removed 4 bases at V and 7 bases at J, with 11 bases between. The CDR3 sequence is CASSGGGWNSPLHF. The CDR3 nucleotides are TGTGCCAGCAGTGGGGGAGGTTGGAATTCACCCCTCCACTTT.

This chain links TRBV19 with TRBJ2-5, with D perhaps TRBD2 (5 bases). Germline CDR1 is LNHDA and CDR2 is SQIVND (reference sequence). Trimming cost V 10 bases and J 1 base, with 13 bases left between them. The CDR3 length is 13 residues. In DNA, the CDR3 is TGTGCCACCCGCAAAGGACTCCAAGAGACCCAGTACTTC. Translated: CATRKGLQETQYF.